The clone carrying this TCR beta chain appeared a few times. MiXCR, run by TCRdb on the RT-PCR reads, gives a single entry per CDR3 protein. This sample carries about 570,000 distinct CDR3 sequences, roughly 10% of them seen once, and the ten largest clones take 11%. Germline loops: CDR1 SNHLY, CDR2 FYNNEI. The trim removed 6 bases at V and 9 bases at J, leaving 3 bases unmatched. There are 13 residues in the CDR3. This sample was included in a study of response to subunit inactivated influenza vaccine. These data were likewise used in another study, on T cells expressing NK-cell markers. That study adds: Scientists made TCR beta cDNA using 5'RACE template switching with UMIs. Several of the donors carried dominant NKG2C+ clonotypes that took up roughly 1.0-8% of their CD8+ T cells.

The receptor's source is a man aged 50-60 years who received an inactivated influenza vaccine. Sequenced material: PBMCs from blood, taken on the day of vaccination. The V gene is TRBV2, the J gene TRBJ2-1, with 12 bases fitting TRBD1. The CDR3 loop is CASRGTGGGEQFF. Here the CDR3 DNA reads TGTGCCAGCAGGGGGACAGGGGGCGGTGAGCAGTTCTTC.